The 14 T cell receptor beta chains below all came from one sample that was sequenced in a study of T cell repertoires in cytomegalovirus infection. The antigens these receptors bind are not known. TCRdb recomputed calls from the reads with MiXCR, one row per CDR3 protein. This sample has about 5,500 distinct CDR3 sequences, with 50% to 65% found just once. Material: PBMCs, sequenced either directly or after in vitro stimulation (not recorded which). Receptors were obtained from a human donor in good health (CMV status not recorded). Some clones in this sample may be carry-over from other donors' samples.

A remark on this clonotype: Germline and junction disagree at one end, which may indicate a read error. The chain recombines TRBV11-3 with TRBJ2-1; weak D call: TRBD2 (6 bases). Germline V lookup: CDR1 SGHNT, CDR2 YENEEA. CDR3 length: 12 residues. CDR3 coding DNA: TGTGGCAGCAGCGGGTGGGAGAATGAGCAGTTCTTC. Translating it yields CGSSGWENEQFF.

A word on this clonotype: An end of the junction differs from the germline gene, which may be a read error. For the CDR3, the DNA is TGTGCCAGAAGATCCGGGATGCAAGAGACCAAGTACTTC. It yields the protein CARRSGMQETKYF. The chain is built from TRBV28 and TRBJ2-5; TRBD2 is a possible D gene (5 bases). CDR1 is MDHEN and CDR2 is SYDVKM in the germline V gene. This CDR3 contains 13 residues.

This clonotype was seen at least ten times. The chain links TRBV28 to TRBJ1-4, with a weak D call TRBD1 (6 bases). The CDR3 sequence is 15 residues long. V was clipped by 7 bases and J by 8 bases, with 20 bases between them. Germline lookup yields CDR1 MDHEN and CDR2 SYDVKM. The CDR3 is CASIKEQGRYEKLFF. DNA of the CDR3: TGTGCCAGCATCAAAGAGCAGGGGAGGTACGAAAAACTGTTTTTT.

The gene calls are TRBV7-1 and TRBJ2-1; no reliable D call. TRBV7-1 has ORF status, its function being uncertain. V lost 5 bases, J lost 7 bases, and 9 bases lay in between. This CDR3 contains 12 residues. The CDR3 DNA sequence: TGTGCCAGCAGCCCCGAGTGGAATGAGCAGTTCTTC. It encodes CASSPEWNEQFF.

Points on this clonotype: As the CDR3 is not closed by the conserved phenylalanine or tryptophan, this likely results from a read error. The V gene is TRBV28, the J gene TRBJ2-7; weak D call: TRBD2 (6 bases). The CDR3 spans 14 residues. V was shortened by 7 bases and J by 10 bases, with 23 bases between the two germline ends. In germline, CDR1 is MDHEN, CDR2 SYDVKM. The CDR3 DNA is TGTGCCAGCACTCCCACCCAACTAGCCTCCGATCAGTACTTA. This sequence encodes CASTPTQLASDQYL.

The V and J genes are TRBV20-1 and TRBJ2-1; D is possibly TRBD1 or TRBD2 (8 bases each). The length of the CDR3 is 17 residues. V was shortened by 4 bases and J by 4 bases, with 23 bases between the two germline ends. Germline values: CDR1 DFQATT, CDR2 SNEGSKA (reference sequence). The CDR3 sequence is CSATRPGGGRIYNEQFF. The CDR3 coding sequence is TGCAGTGCTACCCGTCCAGGGGGCGGGAGGATTTACAATGAGCAGTTCTTC.

About this clonotype: The CDR3 ends on some other residue instead of the conserved phenylalanine or tryptophan, so this is likely a read error. V is TRBV12-3 or TRBV12-4 and J is TRBJ2-7; 8 nucleotides line up with TRBD1. This CDR3 contains 15 residues. J was trimmed by 2 bases and V by 4 bases; bases with no gene match: 7. DNA of the CDR3: TGTGCCAGCAGTTCTCGGACAGGGAGGCCCTACGAGCAGTACTGC. Its protein is CASSSRTGRPYEQYC.

V and J are TRBV7-2 and TRBJ1-5; 9 bases agree with TRBD1. The germline V gene encodes CDR1 SGHTA and CDR2 FQGNSA. Trimming cost V 5 bases and J 7 bases; bases outside gene matches: 9. The CDR3 spans 15 residues. CDR3 DNA sequence: TGTGCCAGCAGCCCCGGGACAGGGAGAGGGCAGCCCCAGCATTTT. Its protein is CASSPGTGRGQPQHF.

The chain carries TRBV7-4 and TRBJ2-1; TRBD1 is a possible D gene (5 bases). Between the trimmed V and J ends, which lost 5 bases and 7 bases, there was a span of 15 bases. CDR3 length equals 14 residues. The germline gives CDR1 SGHVT, CDR2 SQSDAQ. Written as DNA, the CDR3 is TGTGCCAGCAGCACCCTCAAGGGGCTAAATGAGCAGTTCTTC. It translates to CASSTLKGLNEQFF.

On this clonotype: This likely comes from a read error, as the CDR3 has no conserved phenylalanine or tryptophan at its end. No DNA is shown, since the ends of the CDR3 on it are uncertain; the CDR3 is the one TCRdb lists. The chain employs TRBV7-2 and TRBJ2-5; the table's D gene call, TRBD2, was not cross checked with the DNA. Germline CDR1 is SGHTA and CDR2 is FQGNSA. The CDR3 is 19 residues long, ends included. The CDR3: CASSLRGARGRPEGETPSL.

This clonotype has a handful of counts. V usage is TRBV7-2 and J usage is TRBJ2-3; D is unresolved. The CDR3 totals 15 residues. The germline CDR1 and CDR2 sequences are SGHTA and FQGNSA. The V and J ends lost 1 base and 2 bases respectively, with 10 bases between them. The CDR3 DNA sequence: TGTGCCAGCAGCTTAGTGTTGGTTTCCACAGATACGCAGTATTTT. Protein sequence: CASSLVLVSTDTQYF.

About this clonotype itself: As the CDR3 is not closed by the conserved phenylalanine or tryptophan, this likely results from a read error. This chain links TRBV7-2 with TRBJ2-5, with TRBD2 matching over 10 bases. CDR1 and CDR2 (germline): SGHTA, FQGNSA. This CDR3 has 19 amino acids. After removal of 2 bases from V and 7 bases from J, the junction contained 19 bases not matched to a gene. The CDR3 loop is CASSLRGASGRPEVATQYY. CDR3 DNA: TGTGCCAGCAGCTTAAGAGGAGCTAGCGGGAGACCCGAAGTTGCGACCCAGTACTAC.

This chain connects TRBV7-2 to TRBJ1-3; D is undetermined. V was pared by 6 bases and J by 3 bases, with 18 bases between. Germline values: CDR1 SGHTA, CDR2 FQGNSA. The CDR3 is 16 residues long. CDR3 sequence reads: CASSYLRAGSGNTIYF. DNA of the CDR3: TGTGCCAGCAGTTATCTAAGGGCGGGAAGTGGAAACACCATATATTTT.

The genes are TRBV6-5 and TRBJ2-7; D not resolved. This CDR3 has 14 residues. V was clipped by 6 bases and J by 0 bases, with 12 bases between them. In germline, CDR1 is MNHEY, CDR2 SVGAGI. Here the CDR3 reads CASRISSHSYEQYF. CDR3 DNA sequence: TGTGCCAGCAGGATCAGCAGTCACTCCTACGAGCAGTACTTC.